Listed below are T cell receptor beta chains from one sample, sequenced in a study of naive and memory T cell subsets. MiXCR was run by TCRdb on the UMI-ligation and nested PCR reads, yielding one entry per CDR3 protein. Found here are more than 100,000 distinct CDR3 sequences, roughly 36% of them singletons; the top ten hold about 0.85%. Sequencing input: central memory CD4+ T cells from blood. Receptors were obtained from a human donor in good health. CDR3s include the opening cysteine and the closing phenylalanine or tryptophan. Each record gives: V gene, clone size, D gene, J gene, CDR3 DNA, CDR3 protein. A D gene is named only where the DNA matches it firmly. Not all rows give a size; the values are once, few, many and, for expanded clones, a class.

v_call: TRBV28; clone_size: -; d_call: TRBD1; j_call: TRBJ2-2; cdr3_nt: TGTGCCAGCAGTCTCCCGGGACAGCCCACCGGGGAGCTGTTTTTT; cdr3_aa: CASSLPGQPTGELFF
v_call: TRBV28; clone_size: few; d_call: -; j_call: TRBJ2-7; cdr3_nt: TGTGCCAGCAGTTCCTCCTATCTAACTGCCTACGAGCAGTACTTC; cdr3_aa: CASSSSYLTAYEQYF
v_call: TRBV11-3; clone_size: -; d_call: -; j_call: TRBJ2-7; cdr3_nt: TGTGCCAGCAGCCCCATTCACAGGTTTGAGCAGTACTTC; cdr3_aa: CASSPIHRFEQYF
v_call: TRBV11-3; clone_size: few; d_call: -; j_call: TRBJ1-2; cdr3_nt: TGTGCCAGCAGCTTAGATCGGGGGGGTGGAGTTGATGGCTACACCTTC; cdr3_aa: CASSLDRGGGVDGYTF
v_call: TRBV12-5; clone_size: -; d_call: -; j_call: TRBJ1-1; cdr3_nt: TGTGCTAGTGCTCTCGACAGGACGAACACTGAAGCTTTCTTT; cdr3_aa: CASALDRTNTEAFF
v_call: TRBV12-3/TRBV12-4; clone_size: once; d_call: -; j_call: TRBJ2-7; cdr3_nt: TGTGCCAGCAGTTTTGGCGGGAATAGCTACGGGCAGTACTTC; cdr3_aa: CASSFGGNSYGQYF
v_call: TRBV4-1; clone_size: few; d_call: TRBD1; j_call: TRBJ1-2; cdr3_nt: TGCGCCAGCAGCCAACTGACAGGGACGTACTATGGCTACACCTTC; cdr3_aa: CASSQLTGTYYGYTF
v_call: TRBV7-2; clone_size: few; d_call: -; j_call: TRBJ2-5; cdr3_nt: TGTGCCAGCAGTATCGGGGGCAGGGGGCAAGAGACCCAGTACTTC; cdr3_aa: CASSIGGRGQETQYF
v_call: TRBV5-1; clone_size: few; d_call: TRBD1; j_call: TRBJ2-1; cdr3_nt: TGCGCCAGCAGCTTGAACGCGGGACAGGGGGCTTTAGATGAGCAGTTCTTC; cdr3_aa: CASSLNAGQGALDEQFF
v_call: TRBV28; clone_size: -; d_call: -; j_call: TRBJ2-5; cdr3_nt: TGTGCCAGCAGCCGTGGGAAGGGGGGGACCCAGTACTTC; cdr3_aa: CASSRGKGGTQYF
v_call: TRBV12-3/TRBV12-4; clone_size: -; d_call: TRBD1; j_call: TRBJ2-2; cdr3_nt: TGTGCCAGCAGTTCCCCGTCTATCGCAGGGGGTTACACCGGGGAGCTGTTTTTT; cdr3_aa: CASSSPSIAGGYTGELFF
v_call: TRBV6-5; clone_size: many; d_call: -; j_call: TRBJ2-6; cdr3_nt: TGTGCCACCTCCGCCTCTGGGGCCAACGTCCTGACTTTC; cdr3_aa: CATSASGANVLTF
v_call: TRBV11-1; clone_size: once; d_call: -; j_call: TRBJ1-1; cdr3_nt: TGTGCCAGCAGCTTAGATCTGGGCCCGAACACTGAAGCTTTCTTT; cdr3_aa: CASSLDLGPNTEAFF
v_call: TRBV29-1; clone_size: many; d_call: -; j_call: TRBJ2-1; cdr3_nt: TGCAGCGTTGTTTCAGGGATCGGTGAGCAGTTCTTC; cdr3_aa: CSVVSGIGEQFF
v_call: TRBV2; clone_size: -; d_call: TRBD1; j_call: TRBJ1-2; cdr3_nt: TGTGCCAGCAATCTTAACAGGGGGAACTATGGCTACACCTTC; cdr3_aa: CASNLNRGNYGYTF
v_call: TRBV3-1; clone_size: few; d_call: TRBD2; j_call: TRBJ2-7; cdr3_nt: TGTGCCAGCAAATTGGGACTAGCGGGAGTCGGGGAGCAGTACTTC; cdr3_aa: CASKLGLAGVGEQYF
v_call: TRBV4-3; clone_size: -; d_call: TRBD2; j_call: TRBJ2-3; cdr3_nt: TGCGCCAGCAGCCAAGATATACGGGAGGGCCAAGATACGCAGTATTTT; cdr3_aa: CASSQDIREGQDTQYF
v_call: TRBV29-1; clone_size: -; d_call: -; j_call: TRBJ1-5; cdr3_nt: TGCAGCGTTGCAGGTAGCAATCAGCCCCAGCATTTT; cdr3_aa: CSVAGSNQPQHF
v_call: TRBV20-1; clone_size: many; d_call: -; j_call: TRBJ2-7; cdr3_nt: TGCAGTGCCAGGGCACTGTCCTACGAGCAGTACTTC; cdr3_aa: CSARALSYEQYF
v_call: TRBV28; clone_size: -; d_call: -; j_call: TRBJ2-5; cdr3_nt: TGTGCCAGCAGTTTAATCGGGGAGACCCAGTACTTC; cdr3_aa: CASSLIGETQYF
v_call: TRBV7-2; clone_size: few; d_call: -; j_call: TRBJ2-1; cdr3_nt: TGTGCCAGCAGCTTCGGCGGGGGCAGAAGAATTTCCTACAATGAGCAGTTCTTC; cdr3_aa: CASSFGGGRRISYNEQFF
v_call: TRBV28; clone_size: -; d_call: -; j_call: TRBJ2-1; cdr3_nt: TGTGCCAGCAGTTTACGGTACGGGAAAAAGTTCTTC; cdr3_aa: CASSLRYGKKFF
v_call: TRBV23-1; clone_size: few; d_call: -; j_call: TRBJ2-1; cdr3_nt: TGCGCCAGCAGTCAAGTGATGGTTCTAGGGGTCGTCTACAATGAGCAGTTCTTC; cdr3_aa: CASSQVMVLGVVYNEQFF
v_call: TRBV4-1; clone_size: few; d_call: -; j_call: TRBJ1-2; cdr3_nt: TGCGCCAGCAGCCAAGTCCTGACGGAGTATGGCTACACCTTC; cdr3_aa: CASSQVLTEYGYTF
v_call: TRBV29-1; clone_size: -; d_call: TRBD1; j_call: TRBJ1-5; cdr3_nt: TGCAGCGTCACAACAGGGGGAGATAGCAATCAGCCCCAGCATTTT; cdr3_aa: CSVTTGGDSNQPQHF
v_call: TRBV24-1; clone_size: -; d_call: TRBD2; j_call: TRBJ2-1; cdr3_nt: TGTGCCACACAGGGGACTAGCGGGAGTTTTGAGCAGTTCTTC; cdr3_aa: CATQGTSGSFEQFF
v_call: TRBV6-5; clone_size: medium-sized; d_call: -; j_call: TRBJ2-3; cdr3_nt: TGTGCCAGCAGTTACTCGTCCCAGAACGGGGATACGCAGTATTTT; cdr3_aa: CASSYSSQNGDTQYF
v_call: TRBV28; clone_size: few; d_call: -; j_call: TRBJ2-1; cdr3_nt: TGTGCCAGCAGTTTAGGTGGGAGCGATGAGCAGTTCTTC; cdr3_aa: CASSLGGSDEQFF
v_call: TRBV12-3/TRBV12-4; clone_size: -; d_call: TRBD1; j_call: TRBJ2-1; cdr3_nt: TGTGCCAGCAGTTGGGAGGGACAGGGGGCCTATGAGCAGTTCTTC; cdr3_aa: CASSWEGQGAYEQFF
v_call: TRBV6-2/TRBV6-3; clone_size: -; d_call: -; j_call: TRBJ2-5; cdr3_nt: TGTGCCAGCAGTCAAGGACAGACCTTACTTAACCAAGAGACCCAGTACTTC; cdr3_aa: CASSQGQTLLNQETQYF
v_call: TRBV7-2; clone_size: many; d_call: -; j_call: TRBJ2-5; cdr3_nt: TGTGCCAGCAGTTCCTCCGGGACTCCTAAGGGGGAGACCCAGTACTTC; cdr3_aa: CASSSSGTPKGETQYF
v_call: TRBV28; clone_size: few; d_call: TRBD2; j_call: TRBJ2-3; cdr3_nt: TGTGCCAGCAGTCTAGCGGGAGGGCCGTCAGGTACGCAGTATTTT; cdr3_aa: CASSLAGGPSGTQYF
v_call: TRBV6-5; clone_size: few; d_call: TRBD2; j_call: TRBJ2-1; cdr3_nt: TGTGCCAGCAGCCTCTTTACTAGCGGGAGGTTCCGATACAATGAGCAGTTCTTC; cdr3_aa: CASSLFTSGRFRYNEQFF
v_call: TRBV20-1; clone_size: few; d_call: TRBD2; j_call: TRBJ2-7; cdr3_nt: TGCAGTGCAACCGGGACTAGCGGCCTCTACGAGCAGTACTTC; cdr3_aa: CSATGTSGLYEQYF
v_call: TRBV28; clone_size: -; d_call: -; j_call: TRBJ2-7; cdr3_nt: TGTGCCAGCAGTTTATCCGAAAGCCTGTCCTACGAGCAGTACTTC; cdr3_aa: CASSLSESLSYEQYF
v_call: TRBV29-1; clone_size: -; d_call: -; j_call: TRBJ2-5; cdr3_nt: TGCAGCGTTGAGTTTGTTCGAGAGACCCAGTACTTC; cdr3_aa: CSVEFVRETQYF
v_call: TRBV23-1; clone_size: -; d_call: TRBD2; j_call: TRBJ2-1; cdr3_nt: TGCGCCAGCAGTCAACGGACTAGCGGGAGGGGAAGCTCCTACAATGAGCAGTTCTTC; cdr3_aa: CASSQRTSGRGSSYNEQFF